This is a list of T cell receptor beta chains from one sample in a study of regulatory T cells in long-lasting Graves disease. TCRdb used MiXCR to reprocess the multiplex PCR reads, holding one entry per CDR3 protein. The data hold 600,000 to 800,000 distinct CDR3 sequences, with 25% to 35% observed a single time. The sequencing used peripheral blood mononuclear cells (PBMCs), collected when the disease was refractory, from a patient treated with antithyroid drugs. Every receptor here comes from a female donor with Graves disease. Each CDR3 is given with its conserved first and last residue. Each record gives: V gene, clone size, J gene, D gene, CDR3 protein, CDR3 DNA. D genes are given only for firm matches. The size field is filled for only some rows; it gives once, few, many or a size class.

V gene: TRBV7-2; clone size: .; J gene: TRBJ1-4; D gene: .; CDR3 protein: CASSNSLGRGNEKLFF; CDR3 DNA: TGTGCCAGCAGCAACTCCCTGGGCAGGGGTAATGAAAAACTGTTTTTT
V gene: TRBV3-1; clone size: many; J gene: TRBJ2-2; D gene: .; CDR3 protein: CASSQAQRNTGELFF; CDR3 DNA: TGTGCCAGCAGCCAAGCACAGCGAAACACCGGGGAGCTGTTTTTT
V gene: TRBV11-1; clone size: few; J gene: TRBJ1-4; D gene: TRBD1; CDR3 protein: CASSLNRQGPNEKLFF; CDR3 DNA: TGTGCCAGCAGCTTAAACCGACAGGGGCCAAATGAAAAACTGTTTTTT
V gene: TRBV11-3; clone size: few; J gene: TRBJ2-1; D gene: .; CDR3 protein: CASSLDTALNSEQFF; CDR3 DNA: TGTGCCAGCAGCTTAGATACAGCGCTGAATAGTGAGCAGTTCTTC
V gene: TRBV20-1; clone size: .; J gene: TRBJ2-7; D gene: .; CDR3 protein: CSAREDYEQYF; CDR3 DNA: TGCAGTGCTAGAGAAGACTACGAGCAGTACTTC
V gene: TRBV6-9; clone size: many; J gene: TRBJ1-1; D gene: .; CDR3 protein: CASSYKGARFTEAFF; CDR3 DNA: TGTGCCAGCAGTTACAAAGGGGCCCGGTTCACTGAAGCTTTCTTT
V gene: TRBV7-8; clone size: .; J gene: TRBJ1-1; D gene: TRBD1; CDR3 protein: CASSFVLRASGGGVMNTEAFF; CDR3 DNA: TGTGCCAGCAGCTTTGTCCTTCGGGCTTCAGGGGGTGGCGTCATGAACACTGAAGCTTTCTTT
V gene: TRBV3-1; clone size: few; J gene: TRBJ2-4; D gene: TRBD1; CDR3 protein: CASSQDAQGVNIQYF; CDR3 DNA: TGTGCCAGCAGCCAAGATGCACAGGGGGTTAACATTCAGTACTTC
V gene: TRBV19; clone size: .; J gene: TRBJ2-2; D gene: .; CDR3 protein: CASRTGLFFGELFF; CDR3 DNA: TGTGCCAGTAGGACGGGACTTTTCTTTGGGGAGCTGTTTTTT
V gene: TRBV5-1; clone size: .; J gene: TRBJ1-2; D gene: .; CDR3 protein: CASSTSRGTNYGYTF; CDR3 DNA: TGCGCCAGCAGCACCTCACGGGGGACCAACTATGGCTACACCTTC
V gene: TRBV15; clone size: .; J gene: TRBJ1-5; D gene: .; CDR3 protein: CATSRDFRIPYSGTITGSNQPQHF; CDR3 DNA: TGTGCCACCAGCAGAGATTTTAGGATCCCCTACTCCGGGACAATAACGGGGAGCAATCAGCCCCAGCATTTT
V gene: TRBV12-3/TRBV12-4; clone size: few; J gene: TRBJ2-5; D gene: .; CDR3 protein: CASASGPDQETQYF; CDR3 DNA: TGTGCCAGCGCATCTGGGCCAGACCAAGAGACCCAGTACTTC
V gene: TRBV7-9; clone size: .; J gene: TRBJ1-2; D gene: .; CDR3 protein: CASSLRDNPYGYTF; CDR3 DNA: TGTGCCAGCAGCCTAAGGGACAATCCTTATGGCTACACCTTC
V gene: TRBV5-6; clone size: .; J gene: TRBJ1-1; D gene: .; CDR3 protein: CASSLVAAVGTGEAFF; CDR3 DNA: TGTGCCAGCAGCTTGGTTGCGGCAGTCGGAACGGGGGAAGCTTTCTTT
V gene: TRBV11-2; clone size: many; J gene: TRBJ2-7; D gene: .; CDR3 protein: CASSLDPGRYEQYF; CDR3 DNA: TGTGCCAGCAGCTTAGATCCGGGGCGTTACGAGCAGTACTTC
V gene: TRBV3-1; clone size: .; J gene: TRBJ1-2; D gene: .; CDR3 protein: CASSPKDRTYSGYTF; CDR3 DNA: TGTGCCAGCAGCCCTAAGGATAGGACCTATTCTGGCTACACCTTC
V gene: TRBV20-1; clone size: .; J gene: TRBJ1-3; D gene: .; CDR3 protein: CSASRGTTGNTIYF; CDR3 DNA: TGCAGTGCTAGTAGGGGGACTACTGGAAACACCATATATTTT
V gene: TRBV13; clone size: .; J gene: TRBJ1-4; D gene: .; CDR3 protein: CASSLGFMGNEKLFF; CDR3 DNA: TGTGCCAGCAGCTTAGGGTTCATGGGGAATGAAAAACTGTTTTTT
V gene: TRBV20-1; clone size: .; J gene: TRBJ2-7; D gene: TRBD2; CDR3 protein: CSARDRGSGSFLGEQYF; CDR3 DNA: TGCAGTGCTAGAGATCGGGGTAGCGGGAGTTTCTTGGGCGAGCAGTACTTC
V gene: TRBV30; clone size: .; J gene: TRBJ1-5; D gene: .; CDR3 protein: CAGSTGMNQPQHF; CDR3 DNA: TGTGCCGGGAGTACAGGGATGAATCAGCCCCAGCATTTT
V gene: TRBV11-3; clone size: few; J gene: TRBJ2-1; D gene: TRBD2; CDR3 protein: CASSGTSGANEQFF; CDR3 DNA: TGTGCCAGCAGCGGGACTAGCGGGGCCAATGAGCAGTTCTTC
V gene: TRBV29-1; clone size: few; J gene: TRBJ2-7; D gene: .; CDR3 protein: CSATATYEQYF; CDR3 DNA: TGCAGCGCCACAGCGACCTACGAGCAGTACTTC
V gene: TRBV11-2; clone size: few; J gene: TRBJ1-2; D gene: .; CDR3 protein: CASSSPSDIYGYTF; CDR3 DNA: TGTGCCAGCAGCTCCCCTTCGGACATCTATGGCTACACCTTC
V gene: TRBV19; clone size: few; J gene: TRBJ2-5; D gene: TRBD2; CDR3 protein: CASTQSGTSSETQYF; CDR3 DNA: TGTGCCAGTACCCAGTCAGGGACTAGCTCGGAGACCCAGTACTTC
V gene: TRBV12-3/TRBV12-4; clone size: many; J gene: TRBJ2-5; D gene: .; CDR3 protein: CASGVRETQYF; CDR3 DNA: TGTGCCAGCGGTGTTAGGGAGACCCAGTACTTC
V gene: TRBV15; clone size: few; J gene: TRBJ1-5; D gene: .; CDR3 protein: CATSRQDNQPQHF; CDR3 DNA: TGTGCCACCAGTAGACAGGACAATCAGCCCCAGCATTTT
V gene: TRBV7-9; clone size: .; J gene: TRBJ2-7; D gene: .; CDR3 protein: CATLSTSSYEQYF; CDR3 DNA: TGTGCCACCTTATCGACAAGCTCCTACGAGCAGTACTTC
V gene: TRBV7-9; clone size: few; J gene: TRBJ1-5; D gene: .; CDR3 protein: CASSLGGIGQPQHF; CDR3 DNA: TGTGCCAGCAGCTTGGGGGGAATCGGTCAGCCCCAGCATTTT
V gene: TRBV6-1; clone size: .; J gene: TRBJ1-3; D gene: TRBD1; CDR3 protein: CASNTIGTGFSGNTIYF; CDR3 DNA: TGTGCCAGCAACACAATCGGGACAGGTTTTTCTGGAAACACCATATATTTT
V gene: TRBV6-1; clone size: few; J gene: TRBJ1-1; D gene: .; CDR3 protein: CASSEVPDPEAFF; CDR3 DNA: TGTGCCAGCAGTGAAGTCCCAGATCCCGAAGCTTTCTTT
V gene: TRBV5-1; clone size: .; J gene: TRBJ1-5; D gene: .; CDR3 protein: CASSAGVNNQPQHF; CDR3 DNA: TGCGCCAGCAGCGCAGGGGTGAACAATCAGCCCCAGCATTTT
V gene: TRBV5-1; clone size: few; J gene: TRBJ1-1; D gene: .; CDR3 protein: CASTGGERRGKAFF; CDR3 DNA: TGCGCCAGCACCGGGGGGGAGCGAAGAGGGAAAGCTTTCTTT
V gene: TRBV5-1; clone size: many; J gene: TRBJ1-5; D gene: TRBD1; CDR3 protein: CASSPGQFNQPQHF; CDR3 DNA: TGTGCCAGCAGCCCGGGACAGTTCAATCAGCCCCAGCATTTT
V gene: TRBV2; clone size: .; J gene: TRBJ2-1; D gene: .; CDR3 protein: CASIPFVSSADNEQFF; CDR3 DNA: TGTGCCAGCATACCGTTCGTGTCTAGCGCAGACAATGAGCAGTTCTTC
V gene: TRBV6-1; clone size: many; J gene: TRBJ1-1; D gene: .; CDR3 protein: CASGETVNTEAFF; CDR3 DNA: TGTGCCAGCGGGGAAACAGTGAACACTGAAGCTTTCTTT
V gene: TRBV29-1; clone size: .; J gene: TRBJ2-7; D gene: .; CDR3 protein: CSVTSQGTYEQYF; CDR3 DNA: TGCAGCGTTACCTCACAGGGAACCTACGAGCAGTACTTC
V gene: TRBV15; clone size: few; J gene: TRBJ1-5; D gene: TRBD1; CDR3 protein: CATSRDRAGGQPQHF; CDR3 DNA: TGTGCCACCAGCAGAGATCGGGCAGGGGGACAGCCCCAGCATTTT
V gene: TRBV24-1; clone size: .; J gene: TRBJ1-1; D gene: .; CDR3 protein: CATTPSLGVGAFF; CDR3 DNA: TGTGCCACCACTCCCAGCCTAGGGGTGGGAGCTTTCTTT
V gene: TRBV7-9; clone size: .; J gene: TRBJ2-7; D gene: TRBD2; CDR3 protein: CASSDGASGSNEQYF; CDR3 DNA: TGTGCCAGCAGCGATGGGGCTAGCGGGAGCAACGAGCAGTACTTC
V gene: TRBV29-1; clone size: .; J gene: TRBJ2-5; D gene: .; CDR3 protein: CSGGPGETQYF; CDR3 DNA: TGCAGCGGAGGCCCGGGGGAGACCCAGTACTTC
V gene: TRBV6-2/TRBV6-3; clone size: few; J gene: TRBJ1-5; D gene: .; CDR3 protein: CASSYAGASNQPQHF; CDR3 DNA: TGTGCCAGCAGTTACGCGGGGGCCAGCAATCAGCCCCAGCATTTT
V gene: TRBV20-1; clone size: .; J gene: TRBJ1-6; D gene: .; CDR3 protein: CRLKLHYNSPLHF; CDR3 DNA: TGCAGGCTGAAACTTCATTATAATTCACCCCTCCACTTT
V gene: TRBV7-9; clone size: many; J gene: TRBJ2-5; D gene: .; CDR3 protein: CASSFGSRETQYF; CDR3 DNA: TGTGCCAGCAGCTTCGGGTCGCGGGAGACCCAGTACTTC
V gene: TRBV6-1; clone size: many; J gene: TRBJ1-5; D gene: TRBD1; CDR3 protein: CASSEGQAQNQPQHF; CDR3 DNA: TGTGCCAGCAGTGAGGGACAGGCCCAAAATCAGCCCCAGCATTTT
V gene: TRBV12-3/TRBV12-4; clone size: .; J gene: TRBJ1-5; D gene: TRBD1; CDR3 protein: CASSLYLTGDNQPQHF; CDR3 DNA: TGTGCCAGCAGTTTATACCTTACAGGGGATAATCAGCCCCAGCATTTT